One sample yielded the 24 T cell receptor beta chains listed below, sequenced in a study of blood T cell repertoires in COVID-19. TCRdb's table, derived via immunoSEQ multiplex PCR, lists solely in-frame clones and lacks some. The table has approximately 250,000 clones, 75% to 90% seen once. The sequenced sample was PBMCs or T cells enriched from blood (not recorded which). These receptors all come from a woman younger than 45 who had recovered from COVID-19.

The gene calls are TRBV29-1 and TRBJ1-5; perhaps TRBD1 as D (6 bases). Germline V gene sequence: CDR1 SQVTM, CDR2 ANQGSEA. V lost 4 bases and J lost 2, with 9 bases in between. The length of the CDR3 is 13 residues. CDR3 nucleotides: TGCAGCGTTGCGCCAGGGGGCAATCAGCCCCAGCATTTT. This encodes CSVAPGGNQPQHF.

The chain recombines TRBV2 with TRBJ2-2; D gene unclear. Deletions cut 4 bases from V and 2 bases from J, with 8 bases between. This CDR3 contains 14 residues. Germline CDR1 and CDR2: SNHLY and FYNNEI. The DNA for the CDR3 is TGTGCCAGCAGTGGTGGGCAAAACACCGGGGAGCTGTTTTTT. Its translation: CASSGGQNTGELFF. The whole variable domain, filled in from reference TRBV2 and TRBJ2-2, reads EPEVTQTPSHQVTQMGQEVILRCVPISNHLYFYWYRQILGQKVEFLVSFYNNEISEKSEIFDDQFSVERPDGSNFTLKIRSTKLEDSAMYFCASSGGQNTGELFFGEGSRLTVL.

The genes are TRBV4-3 and TRBJ2-1, with a tentative D call TRBD2 (5 bases). Germline V gives CDR1 LGHNA, CDR2 YSLEER. V lost 4 bases, J lost 0 bases, and 16 bases lay in between. The CDR3 has 17 residues. Here the CDR3 reads CASSPMSAVSSYNEQFF. The DNA for the CDR3 is TGCGCCAGCAGCCCAATGTCAGCGGTTAGCTCCTACAATGAGCAGTTCTTC.

The V and J genes are TRBV28 and TRBJ2-6; D unclear. The V and J ends lost 3 bases and 2 bases respectively, with 8 bases between them. The germline V gene encodes CDR1 MDHEN and CDR2 SYDVKM. The CDR3 consists of 15 residues. CDR3 loop: CASSFLGAGANVLTF. The CDR3 DNA is TGTGCCAGCAGTTTTCTAGGAGCTGGGGCCAACGTCCTGACTTTC.

V gene TRBV6-2 or TRBV6-3 combines with J gene TRBJ2-7; 7 bases fit TRBD2. The germline V gene encodes CDR1 MNHEY and CDR2 SVGEGT. Trimming at V came to 3 bases and at J to 3 bases, leaving 11 bases not matched to a gene. The CDR3 has 16 residues. The CDR3 is CASSYLLATSNYEQYF. DNA for the CDR3: TGTGCCAGCAGTTATCTACTAGCGACCTCTAACTACGAGCAGTACTTC.

The genes are TRBV9 and TRBJ1-1, with a possible D match to TRBD1 (5 bases). From germline, CDR1 is SGDLS and CDR2 YYNGEE. The CDR3 is 14 amino acids. The germline V and J ends were trimmed by 0 bases and 5 bases, with 11 bases remaining between them. Here the CDR3 DNA reads TGTGCCAGCAGCGTAGATCAGGGTTATACTGAAGCTTTCTTT. Its protein is CASSVDQGYTEAFF.

The V gene is TRBV11-3, the J gene TRBJ2-2; no clear D. The CDR3 is 14 amino acids. Germline V gene data show CDR1 as SGHNT and CDR2 as YENEEA. V lost 0 bases and J lost 8, with 10 bases in between. CDR3 nucleotide sequence: TGTGCCAGCAGCTTAGAGTACAAGTTGGGGGAGCTGTTTTTT. Its translation is CASSLEYKLGELFF.

In its sample, this clone was seen a few times. The chain combines TRBV19 with TRBJ2-1, with a tentative D call TRBD2 (5 bases). V lost 3 bases and J 8 bases, leaving 14 bases between the germline ends. Germline V CDR1 and CDR2: LNHDA, SQIVND (reference sequence). CDR3 length equals 14 residues. In nucleotides, the CDR3 is TGTGCCAGTAGTATCGGACCGACGAGGGATGAGCAGTTCTTC. Amino acids: CASSIGPTRDEQFF.

J is TRBJ2-7 and V is TRBV9; TRBD1 might be the D (6 bases). This CDR3 has 15 residues. Trimming took 1 base from V and 6 from J, leaving 17 bases between them. Germline V lookup: CDR1 SGDLS, CDR2 YYNGEE. DNA for the CDR3: TGTGCCAGCAGCGTACTGGACAGCCGTGGGGGCGAGCAGTACTTC. This encodes CASSVLDSRGGEQYF.

The J gene is TRBJ1-2, the V gene TRBV5-4; weak D call: TRBD1 (5 bases). CDR3 length equals 14 residues. The germline V gene has CDR1 SGHNT and CDR2 YYREEE (reference sequence). V lost 0 bases to trimming and J lost 11 bases, with 17 bases between them. The CDR3 sequence is CASSLDQGIVGYTF. The CDR3 region has the DNA TGTGCCAGCAGCTTGGATCAGGGTATTGTCGGTTACACCTTC.

This clone was seen once. The rearrangement links TRBV4-3 to TRBJ2-7; 8 bases align to TRBD1. Per the germline V gene, CDR1 is LGHNA and CDR2 is YSLEER. The CDR3 runs to 14 residues. The V gene end was trimmed by 4 bases and the J gene end by 7 bases; junction bases not matched to a gene: 9. The CDR3 loop is CASSPQMNRGEQYF. CDR3 sequence (DNA): TGCGCCAGCAGCCCCCAAATGAACAGGGGGGAGCAGTACTTC.

This sequence joins TRBV28 and TRBJ2-7, with a tentative D call TRBD1 (5 bases). The CDR3 is 14 amino acids. Deletions cut 3 bases from V and 1 base from J, with 10 bases between. Per the germline V gene, CDR1 is MDHEN and CDR2 is SYDVKM. This CDR3 is CASSLWTISYEQYF. The CDR3 DNA reads as TGTGCCAGCAGTTTGTGGACAATTTCCTACGAGCAGTACTTC.

This clone has only a few counts. The V gene is TRBV19, the J gene TRBJ1-1, with 7 positions matching TRBD1. The CDR3 totals 16 residues. V trimming: 3 bases; J trimming: 1 base; junction bases outside the gene matches: 8. Germline V lookup: CDR1 LNHDA, CDR2 SQIVND (reference sequence). In DNA form, the CDR3 reads TGTGCCAGTAGTATTCGAAAAGACAGGGAGAACACTGAAGCTTTCTTT. Protein product: CASSIRKDRENTEAFF.

This chain connects TRBV6-5 to TRBJ2-3; 9 positions match TRBD1. Germline-derived CDR1 and CDR2 are MNHEY and SVGAGI. CDR3 length: 16 residues. V was clipped by 3 bases and J by 1 base; unmatched bases: 5. The CDR3 nucleotides read TGTGCCAGCAGTTATTACCGGGACAGGGGCACAGATACGCAGTATTTT. This gives the protein CASSYYRDRGTDTQYF.

The genes are TRBV7-2 and TRBJ2-7, with D possibly TRBD2 on 5 matching bases. Germline-derived CDR1 and CDR2 are SGHTA and FQGNSA. The CDR3 runs to 14 residues. Trimming stripped 5 bases from V and 1 base from J, with 12 bases between. CDR3 bases: TGTGCCAGCAGCCAAGGTCTAGCATCCTACGAGCAGTACTTC. It encodes CASSQGLASYEQYF.

The chain links TRBV19 to TRBJ2-1; D remains unclear. The CDR3 runs to 13 residues. Germline-derived CDR1 and CDR2 are LNHDA and SQIVND (reference sequence). V lost 5 bases, J lost 7 bases, and 12 bases lay in between. The CDR3 sequence: CASSLLSANEQFF. The CDR3, as DNA: TGTGCCAGTAGTCTCCTTTCAGCGAATGAGCAGTTCTTC.

This sequence joins TRBV28 and TRBJ1-2; 8 nucleotides line up with TRBD1. Trimming took 5 bases from V and 4 from J; bases not matched to a gene: 6. This CDR3 is 14 amino acids long. Germline V gene sequence: CDR1 MDHEN, CDR2 SYDVKM. CDR3 DNA: TGTGCCAGCAGTCCACCCACAGGGGGCTATGGCTACACCTTC. Amino acid sequence: CASSPPTGGYGYTF.

The gene calls are TRBV4-1 and TRBJ2-7, with a possible D match to TRBD2 (5 bases). Germline V CDR1 and CDR2: MGHRA, YSYEKL. There are 18 residues in the CDR3. V was shortened by 3 bases and J by 1 base, with 22 bases between the two germline ends. The CDR3 DNA is TGCGCCAGCAGCCACTCCCCCCTCCGGGGTACGAGATCCTACGAGCAGTACTTC. Amino acid sequence: CASSHSPLRGTRSYEQYF.

V gene TRBV11-1 combines with J gene TRBJ2-1; possible D gene TRBD2, 6 bases. From germline, CDR1 is SGHAT and CDR2 FQDESV (reference sequence). The V gene lost 7 bases and the J gene lost 7 bases, with 23 bases spanning the gap. This CDR3 has 16 amino acids. The DNA of the CDR3 is TGTGCCAGCACCCCAGTGTTGGAGGGAGTAGCGAATGAGCAGTTCTTC. Its translation: CASTPVLEGVANEQFF.

This rearrangement joins TRBV29-1 to TRBJ1-1, with TRBD1 matching over 9 bases. The CDR3 length is 12 residues. Per the germline V gene, CDR1 is SQVTM and CDR2 is ANQGSEA. J was trimmed by 6 bases and V by 7 bases; bases with no gene match: 6. CDR3 protein: CSDGTGYSEAFF. CDR3 sequence (DNA): TGCAGCGACGGGACAGGGTATTCTGAAGCTTTCTTT.

The V call is TRBV5-4, the J call TRBJ1-3; 7 positions match TRBD1. Germline CDR1 reads SGHNT; CDR2 reads YYREEE (reference sequence). This CDR3 has 14 amino acids. V gave up 4 bases and J gave up 1 base; unmatched junction bases: 2. The chain's CDR3 is CASSRGQSGNTIYF. As DNA, the CDR3 is TGTGCCAGCAGCAGGGGACAGTCTGGAAACACCATATATTTT.

The rearrangement uses TRBV4-1 and TRBJ1-2; 7 bases are a match to TRBD1. This CDR3 is built from 13 residues. Trimming at V came to 5 bases and at J to 4 bases, leaving 4 bases not matched to a gene. Germline V gene sequence: CDR1 MGHRA, CDR2 YSYEKL. The CDR3 spells CASSYGTAYGYTF. The CDR3 DNA is TGCGCCAGCAGCTATGGGACAGCCTATGGCTACACCTTC.

This clone has a single count. The V and J genes are TRBV5-4 and TRBJ2-3; 11 bases are shared with TRBD1. This CDR3 region has 14 residues. V was clipped by 3 bases and J by 5 bases; unmatched bases: 2. Germline V gene data show CDR1 as SGHNT and CDR2 as YYREEE (reference sequence). CDR3 in amino acids: CASSSGQGVDTQYF. DNA of the CDR3: TGTGCCAGCAGCTCGGGACAGGGGGTAGATACGCAGTATTTT.

This chain connects TRBV4-3 to TRBJ1-2, with D unresolved. Germline-derived CDR1 and CDR2 are LGHNA and YSLEER. V dropped 4 bases and J dropped 8 bases, with 20 bases sitting between them. The CDR3 loop spans 15 amino acids. The CDR3 spells CASSLGVENGVGYTF. The CDR3 DNA is TGCGCCAGCAGCCTTGGTGTGGAGAATGGTGTCGGCTACACCTTC.